This T cell receptor beta chain comes out of a study of blood T cells in healthy people across ages. Overall study findings and caveats: Per-million-T-cell TCR beta diversity fell roughly linearly with age. A conclusive naive versus antigen-experienced comparison was prevented by the unsorted PBMCs. A greater number of naive CD4+ cells and higher diversity distinguished long-lived donors from aged donors.

The donors, aged roughly 6 to 95, were healthy Caucasians from Russia. To note about this clonotype: The antigen remains undetermined.

There are 15 residues in the CDR3. CDR1 MGHRA and CDR2 YSYEKL come from the germline V gene. The ends lost 0 bases at V and 8 bases at J; junction bases unmatched: 8. Next came a second PCR, run for 7 to 11 cycles, which used a sample-barcoded 5' primer along with a J-beta primer mix. TCRdb recomputed calls from the 5' RACE reads with MiXCR, one row per CDR3 protein. The sample shows fewer than 2 million distinct CDR3 sequences, around 40% of them seen only once. The chain employs TRBV4-1 and TRBJ1-1, with 8 bases aligning to TRBD1. The receptor was isolated from a human donor in good health. Sequenced material: blood. CDR3 nucleotide sequence: TGCGCCAGCAGCCAAGATCTGTCAGGGGGCAGAGAAGCTTTCTTT. Its translation: CASSQDLSGGREAFF.